These 18 T cell receptor beta chains were all obtained from the same sample, sequenced in a study of OX40 agonist ivuxolimab in advanced cancers. TCRdb's table, derived via immunoSEQ multiplex PCR, lists solely in-frame clones and lacks some. The sample carries 50,000 to 55,000 clones, approximately 78% recorded once. The source was CD4+ or CD8+ T cells sorted from blood, collected in a trial of the OX40 agonist ivuxolimab. These receptors were collected from an adult with an advanced solid tumor such as melanoma, head and neck, liver or kidney cancer.

The chain links TRBV6-5 to TRBJ1-6, with 8 positions matching TRBD1. Germline V gene sequence: CDR1 MNHEY, CDR2 SVGAGI. V gave up 6 bases and J gave up 5 bases; unmatched junction bases: 3. The length of the CDR3 is 14 residues. CDR3 amino acids: CASSGGQDNSPLHF. CDR3 nucleotides: TGTGCCAGCAGCGGGGGACAGGATAATTCACCCCTCCACTTT.

V usage is TRBV10-3 and J usage is TRBJ2-3; the D is unclear. V dropped 3 bases and J dropped 4 bases, with 8 bases sitting between them. Germline loops: CDR1 ENHRY, CDR2 SYGVKD. The CDR3 runs 13 residues. CDR3 sequence reads: CAISDYSADTQYF. CDR3 sequence (DNA): TGTGCCATCAGTGATTATTCGGCAGATACGCAGTATTTT.

The rearrangement joins TRBV2 to TRBJ2-6, with a weak D call TRBD1 (5 bases). Trimming pared 3 bases from V and 4 bases from J, leaving 13 bases between. Germline lookup yields CDR1 SNHLY and CDR2 FYNNEI. The CDR3 has 16 amino acids. The CDR3 is CASSEEGVPGANVLTF. CDR3 nucleotides: TGTGCCAGCAGTGAGGAAGGGGTCCCCGGGGCCAACGTCCTGACTTTC.

The J gene is TRBJ2-6, the V gene TRBV11-2; no definite D call. V was clipped by 1 base and J by 0 bases, with 10 bases between them. CDR3 size: 17 residues. The germline V gene encodes CDR1 SGHAT and CDR2 FQNNGV. CDR3: CASSLVGSYSGANVLTF. DNA of the CDR3: TGTGCCAGCAGCTTAGTGGGCAGCTACTCTGGGGCCAACGTCCTGACTTTC. The whole variable domain, remainder taken from reference TRBV11-2 and TRBJ2-6, is EAGVAQSPRYKIIEKRQSVAFWCNPISGHATLYWYQQILGQGPKLLIQFQNNGVVDDSQLPKDRFSAERLKGVDSTLKIQPAKLEDSAVYLCASSLVGSYSGANVLTFGAGSRLTVL.

As regards this clone: Other DNA sequences in the same sample also yield this CDR3. The chain combines TRBV7-2 with TRBJ2-5; D is uncertain. This CDR3 is built from 11 residues. CDR1 SGHTA and CDR2 FQGNSA come from the germline V gene. V was pared by 4 bases and J by 4 bases, with 4 bases between. DNA of the CDR3: TGTGCCAGCAGCTCCCTAGAGACCCAGTACTTC. Amino acid sequence: CASSSLETQYF.

The V and J genes are TRBV6-5 and TRBJ1-2; 10 bases align to TRBD1. With 6 bases clipped from V and 7 bases from J, the junction kept 8 bases outside the gene matches. CDR1 MNHEY and CDR2 SVGAGI come from the germline V gene. This CDR3 region has 14 residues. The CDR3 sequence is CASSLGQGGGGYTF. CDR3 DNA sequence: TGTGCCAGCAGCCTCGGACAGGGGGGTGGTGGCTACACCTTC.

This clone appeared once. The chain has TRBV7-9 and TRBJ1-6, with 10 positions matching TRBD1. CDR1 is SEHNR and CDR2 is FQNEAQ in the germline V gene (reference sequence). V lost 4 bases and J lost 9; bases outside the gene matches: 3. The length of the CDR3 is 14 residues. CDR3 residues: CASSSGTGVSPLHF. The CDR3 bases are TGTGCCAGCAGCTCCGGGACAGGGGTTTCACCCCTCCACTTT.

The rearrangement links TRBV11-1 to TRBJ2-7; D gene unclear. With 2 bases removed from V and 0 bases from J, the gap between germline ends came to 8 bases. CDR3 size: 14 residues. CDR1 and CDR2 (germline): SGHAT, FQDESV (reference sequence). In DNA form, the CDR3 reads TGTGCCAGCAGCTTATTCGCGCGCTCCTACGAGCAGTACTTC. Translating gives CASSLFARSYEQYF.

The chain is built from TRBV6-4 and TRBJ1-2, with a possible D match to TRBD1 (5 bases). V dropped 4 bases and J dropped 2 bases, with 17 bases sitting between them. Germline lookup yields CDR1 MRHNA and CDR2 SNTAGT. CDR3 length: 16 amino acids. CDR3 coding DNA: TGTGCCAGCAGTGTCACCCACGGGACGGAAAACTATGGCTACACCTTC. It is translated as CASSVTHGTENYGYTF.

V and J are TRBV5-4 and TRBJ1-5; the match to TRBD1 covers 7 bases. V lost 2 bases and J lost 2; bases outside the gene matches: 1. Germline lookup yields CDR1 SGHNT and CDR2 YYREEE (reference sequence). The CDR3 spans 14 residues. CDR3 sequence reads: CASSFTGGNQPQHF. The CDR3 nucleotides read TGTGCCAGCAGCTTTACAGGGGGCAATCAGCCCCAGCATTTT.

The chain recombines TRBV19 with TRBJ1-2; 7 bases line up with TRBD1. The V gene's germline CDR1 is LNHDA and CDR2 SQIVND (reference sequence). The CDR3 consists of 16 residues. Unmatched junction bases numbered 9, after V lost 5 bases and J lost 0 bases. CDR3 coding DNA: TGTGCCAGTAGTCCGACAGGGCGACAAACTAACTATGGCTACACCTTC. Residues: CASSPTGRQTNYGYTF.

This sequence joins TRBV11-2 and TRBJ1-4, with a weak D call TRBD1 (5 bases). The CDR3 has 16 amino acids. V dropped 6 bases and J dropped 2 bases, with 16 bases sitting between them. CDR1 SGHAT and CDR2 FQNNGV come from the germline V gene. CDR3 amino acids: CASRQRSRDTNEKLFF. The CDR3 DNA follows: TGTGCCAGCAGGCAAAGAAGCAGGGACACTAATGAAAAACTGTTTTTT.

The chain joins TRBV6-6 to TRBJ2-3, with 9 nucleotides matching TRBD2. Germline assignment: CDR1 MNHNY and CDR2 SVGAGI (reference sequence). J lost 5 bases, V lost 4 bases, and 4 bases had no gene match. The CDR3 is 14 amino acids. The CDR3 region is CASSLAGGRDTQYF. In DNA form, the CDR3 reads TGTGCCAGCAGTTTGGCGGGGGGGAGAGATACGCAGTATTTT.

This clone has ten or more counts. The V and J genes are TRBV19 and TRBJ1-1, with D unresolved. Deletions cut 6 bases from V and 0 bases from J, with 11 bases between. Germline V gives CDR1 LNHDA, CDR2 SQIVND (reference sequence). The CDR3 contains 14 residues. CDR3 loop: CASRRVGMNTEAFF. CDR3 DNA: TGTGCCAGTAGAAGGGTAGGGATGAACACTGAAGCTTTCTTT.

The chain is built from TRBV18 and TRBJ2-5; D uncertain. The CDR3 totals 13 residues. The V gene lost 8 bases and the J gene lost 5 bases, with 15 bases spanning the gap. The germline V gene has CDR1 KGHSH and CDR2 LQKENI. CDR3 loop: CASNLYVQETQYF. CDR3 bases: TGTGCCAGCAATTTATACGTACAGGAGACCCAGTACTTC.

This chain links TRBV29-1 with TRBJ1-1; 7 nucleotides agree with TRBD1. CDR1 is SQVTM and CDR2 is ANQGSEA in the germline V gene. The J segment lost 8 bases and the V segment lost 8 bases, leaving 8 bases of the junction unmatched. The CDR3 contains 11 residues. The CDR3 loop is CSYSQGGEAFF. CDR3 sequence (DNA): TGCAGCTATAGCCAGGGGGGAGAAGCTTTCTTT.

V and J are TRBV5-4 and TRBJ1-2; 7 nucleotides match TRBD1. Unmatched junction bases numbered 5, after V lost 2 bases and J lost 7 bases. Per germline, CDR1 SGHNT and CDR2 YYREEE (reference sequence). The CDR3 consists of 13 residues. The CDR3: CASSFQGVSGYTF. DNA for the CDR3: TGTGCCAGCAGCTTCCAGGGGGTTAGTGGCTACACCTTC.

Only a few counts were recorded for this clone. This chain joins TRBV15 and TRBJ2-3; D may be TRBD2 (7 bases). Between the trimmed V and J ends, which lost 3 bases and 2 bases, there was a span of 12 bases. Germline CDR1 LNHNV, CDR2 YYDKDF (reference sequence). The CDR3 extends over 15 amino acids. The CDR3 DNA reads as TGTGCCACCAGCAGTCGGGGGGCAAACACAGATACGCAGTATTTT. Protein: CATSSRGANTDTQYF.